This T cell receptor beta chain was observed in a study of blood T cells in healthy people across ages. Study-level findings and limits: In long-lived donors, naive CD4+ cell counts and diversity exceeded those of aged donors.

Combining a sample-barcoded 5' primer with a J-beta primer mix, a second PCR ran for roughly 6 to 12 cycles. TCRdb analysed the 5' RACE reads with MiXCR anew, one entry per CDR3 protein. This sample carries some 1.7 million distinct CDR3 sequences, approximately 28% of them seen once, and the ten largest clones take 7.7%. Germline V gives CDR1 SEHNR, CDR2 FQNEAQ (reference sequence). V was cut by 5 bases and J by 0 bases, with 14 bases left in between. The CDR3 is made up of 15 amino acids. Worth noting for this clonotype: Its matching antigen is unknown.

This clonotype originated in a woman aged 30 to 39 in good health. This chain joins TRBV7-9 and TRBJ2-7, with D possibly TRBD1 on 6 matching bases. The sequenced sample was blood. The chain's CDR3 is CASSGLTGSSYEQYF. The CDR3 DNA reads TGTGCCAGCAGCGGACTGACAGGCAGCTCCTACGAGCAGTACTTC.